The TCR beta chain under discussion was sequenced for a study of blood T cell repertoires in COVID-19. Study-level information: Collection of acute and convalescent COVID-19 samples took place in the United States, Italy and Spain. Sample material is recorded as cDNA or gDNA derived from T cells, B-cell-depleted T cells, or PBMCs.

Method: immunoSEQ multiplex PCR; TCRdb's copy keeps in-frame clones and lacks some. The sample yields around 290,000 clones, around nine tenths seen once. This CDR3 comprises 16 residues. CDR1 is MNHEY and CDR2 is SMNVEV in the germline V gene (reference sequence). V was pared by 3 bases and J by 0 bases, with 12 bases between. The rearrangement uses TRBV27 and TRBJ1-5, with D perhaps matching TRBD1 (5 bases). The sequenced sample was PBMCs or T cells enriched from blood (not recorded which). This TCR derives from a woman between 18 and 30 years old who had recovered from COVID-19. CDR3 protein: CASSFAGPYSNQPQHF. CDR3 in DNA: TGTGCCAGCAGTTTCGCGGGACCTTATAGCAATCAGCCCCAGCATTTT.